The 19 T cell receptor beta chains below all came from one sample that was sequenced in a study of Graves' ophthalmopathy and Graves' hyperthyroidism. Using RNA transcripts, the TCR beta CDR3 regions were amplified. Following a first-round RT-PCR that used HTBI primers, a second-round multiplex PCR was carried out. One entry per CDR3 protein, called by TCRdb with MiXCR from the multiplex PCR reads. The sample lists roughly 350,000 distinct CDR3 sequences; about 18% were seen once. Material: peripheral blood. The source of these receptors is an adult woman with stable Graves' hyperthyroidism.

This clonotype was picked up many times. This chain links TRBV6-5 with TRBJ2-7, with D possibly being TRBD2 (5 bases). Trimming took 5 bases from V and 3 from J, leaving 17 bases between them. The CDR3 consists of 15 residues. Per the germline V gene, CDR1 is MNHEY and CDR2 is SVGAGI. DNA for the CDR3: TGTGCCAGCAGTCCGGGGTCCGCGTCGGACTACGAGCAGTACTTC. Protein sequence: CASSPGSASDYEQYF.

Many counts were recorded for this clonotype. This sequence joins TRBV12-3 or TRBV12-4 and TRBJ2-5; D is perhaps TRBD1 (6 bases). The CDR3 is 15 residues long. Trimming pared 1 base from V and 1 base from J, leaving 10 bases between. CDR3 residues: CASSLDQGPQETQYF. CDR3 sequence (DNA): TGTGCCAGCAGTTTAGACCAGGGGCCCCAAGAGACCCAGTACTTC.

A few counts support this clonotype. It may be a read error: a sequence one base away is much more abundant. The CDR3 region has the DNA TGTGCCTGGAATGGGCCGGGACAATGGGACTATGGCTACACCTTC. This encodes CAWNGPGQWDYGYTF. V usage is TRBV30 and J usage is TRBJ1-2; a possible D gene is TRBD1 (6 bases). This CDR3 comprises 15 residues. With 4 bases removed from V and 3 bases from J, the gap between germline ends came to 18 bases. Germline CDR1 reads GTSNPN; CDR2 reads SVGIG (reference sequence). The full variable domain, its missing parts supplied by reference TRBV30 and TRBJ1-2, is SQTIHQWPATLVQPVGSPLSLECTVEGTSNPNLYWYRQAAGRGLQLLFYSVGIGQISSEVPQNLSASRPQDRQFILSSKKLLLSDSGFYLCAWNGPGQWDYGYTFGSGTRLTVV.

This clonotype was detected ten times or more. The rearrangement links TRBV28 to TRBJ1-1; the match to TRBD1 covers 7 bases. The germline V gene encodes CDR1 MDHEN and CDR2 SYDVKM. The CDR3 has 15 residues. V lost 3 bases, J lost 0 bases, and 4 bases stayed unmatched. The CDR3 region is CASSFLDRLNTEAFF. The CDR3 DNA reads TGTGCCAGCAGTTTCTTGGACAGGTTGAACACTGAAGCTTTCTTT.

Many counts were recorded for this clonotype. V and J are TRBV29-1 and TRBJ1-2; D is uncertain. The CDR3 contains 14 residues. The V gene lost 1 base and the J gene lost 6 bases, with 15 bases spanning the gap. Per the germline V gene, CDR1 is SQVTM and CDR2 is ANQGSEA. This CDR3 is CSVEVPRAVDGYTF. In DNA form, the CDR3 reads TGCAGCGTTGAAGTCCCTAGGGCAGTAGATGGCTACACCTTC.

In its sample, this clonotype was seen many times. This chain connects TRBV20-1 to TRBJ1-6, with D unclear. The CDR3 is made up of 14 amino acids. Trimming left V 3 bases short and J 7 bases short, with 13 bases between. From germline, CDR1 is DFQATT and CDR2 SNEGSKA (reference sequence). The CDR3 region has the DNA TGCAGTGCTAGCCCGGGAAGAGAAAATTCACCCCTCCACTTT. It translates to CSASPGRENSPLHF.

This clonotype was seen repeatedly, ten times or more. The rearrangement uses TRBV6-4 and TRBJ1-1, with TRBD1 matching 7 bases. The CDR3 spans 15 residues. Germline CDR1 and CDR2: MRHNA and SNTAGT. V dropped 0 bases and J dropped 6; count of bases not matched to a gene: 7. Here the CDR3 reads CASSDSAGGRSEAFF. As DNA, the CDR3 is TGTGCCAGCAGTGACTCGGCAGGGGGTAGGTCTGAAGCTTTCTTT.

This clonotype occurred many times. The chain joins TRBV12-5 to TRBJ2-5; D possibly corresponds to TRBD2 (5 bases). The germline V gene encodes CDR1 LGHNT and CDR2 FRNRAP. V lost 4 bases to trimming and J lost 5 bases, with 14 bases between them. This CDR3 region has 14 residues. The CDR3 here is CASGSNGGPETQYF. The CDR3 region has the DNA TGTGCTAGTGGTTCCAATGGAGGCCCCGAGACCCAGTACTTC.

This clonotype was picked up many times. This chain joins TRBV29-1 and TRBJ1-1; D remains ambiguous. Looked up from germline, CDR1 is SQVTM and CDR2 is ANQGSEA. Trimming cost V 6 bases and J 0 bases, with 11 bases left between them. The CDR3 has 13 amino acids. The CDR3 region is CSVARAMNTEAFF. The CDR3 nucleotides read TGCAGCGTAGCCCGGGCTATGAACACTGAAGCTTTCTTT. Together with reference TRBV29-1 and TRBJ1-1, the CDR3 gives the full variable domain: SAVISQKPSRDICQRGTSLTIQCQVDSQVTMMFWYRQQPGQSLTLIATANQGSEATYESGFVIDKFPISRPNLTFSTLTVSNMSPEDSSIYLCSVARAMNTEAFFGQGTRLTVV.

This clonotype appeared a few times. The genes are TRBV20-1 and TRBJ1-5; no reliable D call. Germline V lookup: CDR1 DFQATT, CDR2 SNEGSKA (reference sequence). The CDR3 has 14 amino acids. The V end lost 0 bases, the J end lost 1 base, and 7 bases lay between the germline ends. The CDR3 loop reads CSARDFRSNQPQHF. The CDR3 DNA follows: TGCAGTGCTAGAGATTTTCGGAGCAATCAGCCCCAGCATTTT.

The sample holds a few counts of this clonotype. A clone one base away is much larger, so this may be a read error. The chain employs TRBV19 and TRBJ1-1, with 9 bases fitting TRBD1. Germline-derived CDR1 and CDR2 are LNHDA and SQIVND (reference sequence). The CDR3 length is 12 residues. CDR3 sequence reads: CTSGQGPTEAFF. The CDR3 region has the DNA TGTACCAGTGGACAGGGGCCCACTGAAGCTTTCTTT.

This clonotype has ten or more counts. J is TRBJ2-2 and V is TRBV6-5; D uncertain. This CDR3 is 15 amino acids long. V was trimmed by 0 bases and J by 5 bases, leaving 10 bases between them. Germline loops: CDR1 MNHEY, CDR2 SVGAGI. CDR3 protein: CASSYSLPETGELFF. CDR3 in DNA: TGTGCCAGCAGTTACTCGCTCCCGGAGACCGGGGAGCTGTTTTTT.

In its sample, this clonotype was seen many times. J is TRBJ2-7 and V is TRBV13; the D gene is possibly TRBD2 (5 bases). Germline V gene lookup returns CDR1 PRHDT and CDR2 FYEKMQ (reference sequence). This CDR3 comprises 14 residues. Trimming took 4 bases from V and 4 from J, leaving 14 bases between them. DNA of the CDR3: TGTGCCAGCAGCTCTAACGGGAAGGATTACGAGCAGTACTTC. This codes for CASSSNGKDYEQYF. Combining the CDR3 with reference TRBV13 and TRBJ2-7 gives the whole variable domain AAGVIQSPRHLIKEKRETATLKCYPIPRHDTVYWYQQGPGQDPQFLISFYEKMQSDKGSIPDRFSAQQFSDYHSELNMSSLELGDSALYFCASSSNGKDYEQYFGPGTRLTVT.

The gene calls are TRBV28 and TRBJ2-4; possibly TRBD2 for D (7 bases). The CDR3 runs 15 residues. V was clipped by 2 bases and J by 2 bases, with 10 bases between them. Germline V gene lookup returns CDR1 MDHEN and CDR2 SYDVKM. In DNA, the CDR3 is TGTGCCAGCAGTTTACCCGGGGGGCCCAAAAACATTCAGTACTTC. This translates into CASSLPGGPKNIQYF.

The chain has TRBV6-4 and TRBJ1-1; 12 bases line up with TRBD1. This CDR3 has 20 amino acids. CDR1 is MRHNA, CDR2 SNTAGT, per germline. J lost 0 bases, V lost 3 bases, and 14 bases had no gene match. The CDR3 spells CASSDSGTGGMSGMNTEAFF. In nucleotides, the CDR3 is TGTGCCAGCAGTGATTCCGGGACAGGGGGCATGTCGGGAATGAACACTGAAGCTTTCTTT.

There are many counts of this clonotype. V gene TRBV27 combines with J gene TRBJ2-5; D may be TRBD1 (7 bases). The CDR3 sequence is 16 residues long. Germline V gene sequence: CDR1 MNHEY, CDR2 SMNVEV (reference sequence). The V end was cut by 5 bases, the J end by 4 bases, with 20 bases between. The CDR3 sequence: CASSRGPGLLGETQYF. CDR3 in DNA: TGTGCCAGCAGTAGGGGGCCGGGACTTCTCGGAGAGACCCAGTACTTC.

V is TRBV24-1 and J is TRBJ1-2; the D gene is possibly TRBD1 (5 bases). Germline CDR1 reads KGHDR; CDR2 reads SFDVKD. The CDR3 has 16 amino acids. V lost 9 bases to trimming and J lost 6 bases, with 25 bases between them. The CDR3 sequence: CATPIELQGGPDGYTF. As DNA, the CDR3 is TGTGCCACCCCCATCGAACTCCAGGGAGGCCCTGATGGCTACACCTTC.

This rearrangement joins TRBV6-5 to TRBJ1-2, with D perhaps TRBD1 (5 bases). The CDR3 runs to 13 residues. CDR1 and CDR2 from the germline V gene are MNHEY and SVGAGI. With 2 bases removed from V and 8 bases from J, the gap between germline ends came to 12 bases. The CDR3 DNA is TGTGCCAGCAGTTACGATAGCCAGGGCGGCTACACCTTC. As protein: CASSYDSQGGYTF.

This clonotype was counted at least ten times. The chain carries TRBV19 and TRBJ2-7; 10 bases are shared with TRBD2. The CDR3 is 18 residues long. V dropped 3 bases and J dropped 2; count of bases not matched to a gene: 13. Germline loops: CDR1 LNHDA, CDR2 SQIVND (reference sequence). CDR3 in DNA: TGTGCCAGTAGTATTGGACAGGGTAGACTAGCGGGCACCTACGAGCAGTACTTC. Its translation: CASSIGQGRLAGTYEQYF.